What follows are 3 T cell receptor beta chains derived from one specimen sequenced in a study of T cells in Graves' hyperthyroidism and ophthalmopathy. It was RNA transcripts that yielded the amplified TCR beta CDR3 regions. RT-PCR in the first round (using the HTBI primer set) targeted the TCR CDR3. TCRdb re-analysed the multiplex PCR reads in MiXCR, keeping a single row per CDR3 protein. The table includes a few hundred thousand distinct CDR3 sequences, less than 25% detected once. The sequenced sample consisted of blood. The receptors stem from a man aged 18 to 35 with Graves' hyperthyroidism.

Only a few counts were recorded for this clonotype. At one end, the junction sequence differs from germline, possibly due to a read error. This chain connects TRBV6-5 to TRBJ2-2, with D uncertain. Germline V lookup: CDR1 MNHEY, CDR2 SVGAGI. The CDR3 is made up of 15 amino acids. For the CDR3, the DNA is TGTGTCAGCAGTTACTTGGCTACGAACACCGGGGAGCTGTTTTTT. Translating it yields CVSSYLATNTGELFF.

This clonotype was counted many times. V is TRBV5-4 and J is TRBJ1-1; TRBD1 is a possible D gene (5 bases). This CDR3 is built from 15 residues. CDR1 is SGHNT, CDR2 YYREEE, per germline (reference sequence). V lost 4 bases, J lost 7 bases, and 20 bases lay in between. In nucleotides, the CDR3 is TGTGCCAGCAGCCCGGATGGGGCAGTACGAATTGAAGCTTTCTTT. It yields the protein CASSPDGAVRIEAFF.

The gene calls are TRBV5-4 and TRBJ2-2; 7 positions match TRBD2. The CDR3 spans 15 residues. Trimming removed 2 bases from V and 4 bases from J; junction bases left unmatched: 5. CDR1 and CDR2 from the germline V gene are SGHNT and YYREEE (reference sequence). CDR3 region: CASSLSGVGTGELFF. In DNA form, the CDR3 reads TGTGCCAGCAGCTTAAGCGGGGTGGGCACCGGGGAGCTGTTTTTT.